These 9 T cell receptor beta chains share one sample of origin, sequenced in a study of T cell responses to AZD1222 COVID-19 vaccine (TCRdb year 2021). The library was built by means of the immunoSEQ multiplex PCR assay. TCRdb limited this immuneACCESS table to in-frame rearrangements with V and J called. A share of clones is missing; checked studies link under half to unresolved V genes, and the rest is unexplained. Present in this sample are 150,000 to 200,000 clones, less than 95% of which were seen just once. The ten largest account for about 4.5% of the sample. The intended sense of this specimen's time point label: baseline before first vaccination. This material consisted of peripheral blood, taken on day 0 of AZD1222 vaccination. Every receptor here comes from an adult in good health.

J is TRBJ1-1 and V is TRBV6-6; 10 bases align to TRBD1. Looked up from germline, CDR1 is MNHNY and CDR2 is SVGAGI (reference sequence). V trimming: 5 bases; J trimming: 5 bases; junction bases outside the gene matches: 8. The CDR3 contains 15 residues. CDR3 bases: TGTGCCAGCAGTATTTCCGGGACAGGGGCGACTGAAGCTTTCTTT. Translating it yields CASSISGTGATEAFF.

The chain has TRBV28 and TRBJ2-3; 11 nucleotides match TRBD2. Germline-derived CDR1 and CDR2 are MDHEN and SYDVKM. Trimming removed 8 bases from V and 2 bases from J; junction bases left unmatched: 3. CDR3 size: 14 residues. This CDR3 reads CASGLAGFTDTQYF. CDR3 sequence (DNA): TGTGCCAGCGGACTAGCGGGTTTCACAGATACGCAGTATTTT.

This chain links TRBV3-1 (or the pseudogene TRBV3-2) with TRBJ2-5; 8 bases are a match to TRBD2. J gave up 4 bases and V 0 bases, and 7 bases lay outside the gene matches. The CDR3 totals 16 residues. Germline-derived CDR1 and CDR2 are LGHDT and YNNKEL (reference sequence). The CDR3 sequence: CASSQERGSGRETQYF. In nucleotides, the CDR3 is TGTGCCAGCAGCCAAGAAAGGGGGAGCGGGAGAGAGACCCAGTACTTC.

The chain carries TRBV7-9 and TRBJ2-1; a weak D match, TRBD1 (5 bases). V dropped 4 bases and J dropped 5 bases, with 24 bases sitting between them. In germline, CDR1 is SEHNR, CDR2 FQNEAQ (reference sequence). The CDR3 has 18 residues. The CDR3 spells CASSSDNGPGYEDNEQFF. The CDR3 DNA reads TGTGCCAGCAGCTCAGATAATGGACCAGGGTATGAGGACAATGAGCAGTTCTTC.

The CDR3 spells CASSYSRTRTGNTIYF. The DNA for the CDR3 is TGTGCCAGCAGTTACTCCCGGACTCGAACTGGAAACACCATATATTTT. This chain uses TRBV6-6 with TRBJ1-3; no clear D gene. Trimming left V 0 bases short and J 2 bases short, with 11 bases between. CDR3 size: 16 residues. Germline V gene lookup returns CDR1 MNHNY and CDR2 SVGAGI (reference sequence).

The rearrangement joins TRBV28 to TRBJ2-7, with D possibly matching TRBD1 (5 bases). Germline CDR1 MDHEN, CDR2 SYDVKM. V gave up 5 bases and J gave up 2 bases, with 16 bases separating them. The CDR3 loop spans 15 amino acids. The CDR3 sequence: CASSGDSLGTYEQYF. CDR3 nucleotide sequence: TGTGCCAGCAGTGGAGACAGCTTAGGGACCTACGAGCAGTACTTC. Full variable domain (rest looked up from reference TRBV28 and TRBJ2-7): DVKVTQSSRYLVKRTGEKVFLECVQDMDHENMFWYRQDPGLGLRLIYFSYDVKMKEKGDIPEGYSVSREKKERFSLILESASTNQTSMYLCASSGDSLGTYEQYFGPGTRLTVT.

The gene calls are TRBV28 and TRBJ1-5; tentatively, D is TRBD1 (5 bases). Between the trimmed V and J ends, which lost 5 bases and 7 bases, there was a span of 21 bases. CDR3 length: 16 amino acids. Germline CDR1 MDHEN, CDR2 SYDVKM. CDR3 DNA: TGTGCCAGCAGTCCCCCGGGTGGGGTTGGGGGACAGCCCCAGCATTTT. Amino acids: CASSPPGGVGGQPQHF.

The chain couples TRBV11-3 to TRBJ2-7; no clear D. This CDR3 region has 14 residues. The V end lost 2 bases, the J end lost 0 bases, and 8 bases lay between the germline ends. CDR1 SGHNT and CDR2 YENEEA come from the germline V gene. The CDR3 nucleotides read TGTGCCAGCAGCTTAAGACCAAGCTCCTACGAGCAGTACTTC. This translates into CASSLRPSSYEQYF.

The gene calls are TRBV7-2 and TRBJ2-7; D is perhaps TRBD1 or TRBD2 (6 bases each). The CDR3 runs to 14 residues. The V end was cut by 2 bases, the J end by 6 bases, with 14 bases between. Per the germline V gene, CDR1 is SGHTA and CDR2 is FQGNSA. Here the CDR3 DNA reads TGTGCCAGCAGCTTAACGGGAGTGGACAGCGAGCAGTACTTC. The encoded protein is CASSLTGVDSEQYF.